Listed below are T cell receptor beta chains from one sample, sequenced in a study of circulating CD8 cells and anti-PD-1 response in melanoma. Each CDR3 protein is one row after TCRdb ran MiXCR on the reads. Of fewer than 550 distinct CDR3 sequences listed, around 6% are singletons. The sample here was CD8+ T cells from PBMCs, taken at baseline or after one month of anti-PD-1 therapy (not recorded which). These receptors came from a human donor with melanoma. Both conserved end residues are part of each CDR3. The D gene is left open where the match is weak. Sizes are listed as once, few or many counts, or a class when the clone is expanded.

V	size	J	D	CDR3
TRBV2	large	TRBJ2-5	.	CASSEFLITGLETQYF
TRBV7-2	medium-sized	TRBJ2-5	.	CASSLAYLAGQEWETQYF
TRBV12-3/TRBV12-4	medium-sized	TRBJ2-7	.	CASRPTDGSSYEQYF
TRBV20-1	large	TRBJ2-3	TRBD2	CSARDPRRGDTDTQYF
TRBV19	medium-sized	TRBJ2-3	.	CASSIRTDTFTDTQYF
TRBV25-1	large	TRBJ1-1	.	CASSPKTGGTEAFF
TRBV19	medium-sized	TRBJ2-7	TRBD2	CASSIMAGEEQYF
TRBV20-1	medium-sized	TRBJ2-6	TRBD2	CSAKYGLANSGANVLTF
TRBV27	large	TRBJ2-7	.	CASSSLLMTGSSYEQYF
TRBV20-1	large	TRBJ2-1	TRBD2	CSARGPSGRTPNEQFF
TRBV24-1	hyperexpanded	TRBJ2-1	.	CATSDLRGGEQFF
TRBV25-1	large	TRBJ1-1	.	CASSESPRGAFF
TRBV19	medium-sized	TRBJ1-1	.	CASSIVSNTEAFF
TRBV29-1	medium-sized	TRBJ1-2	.	CSVEDREVYNYGYTF
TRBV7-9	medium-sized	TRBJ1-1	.	CASSWGRTEAFF
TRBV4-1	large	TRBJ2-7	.	CASSQNRDYEQYF
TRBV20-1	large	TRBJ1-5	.	CSASSPALPSNQPQHF
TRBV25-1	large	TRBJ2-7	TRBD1	CASSEARQGATEQYF
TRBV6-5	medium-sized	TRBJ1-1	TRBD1	CASSSPSRDRGLNTEAFF